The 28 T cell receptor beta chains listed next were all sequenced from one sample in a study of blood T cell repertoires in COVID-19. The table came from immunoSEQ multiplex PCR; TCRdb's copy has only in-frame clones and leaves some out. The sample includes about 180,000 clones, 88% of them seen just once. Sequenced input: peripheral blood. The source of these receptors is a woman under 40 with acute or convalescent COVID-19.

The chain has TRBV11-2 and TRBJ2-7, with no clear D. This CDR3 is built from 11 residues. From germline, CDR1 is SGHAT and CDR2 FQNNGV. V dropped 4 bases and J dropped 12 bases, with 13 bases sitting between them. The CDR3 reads CASSSHIIWYF. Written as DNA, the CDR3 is TGTGCCAGCAGCTCGCACATTATTTGGTACTTC.

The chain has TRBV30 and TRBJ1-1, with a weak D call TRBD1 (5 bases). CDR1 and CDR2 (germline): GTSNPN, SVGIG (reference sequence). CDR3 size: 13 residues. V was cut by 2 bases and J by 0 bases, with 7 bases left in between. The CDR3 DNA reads TGTGCCTGGAGTATAGGGGTGAACACTGAAGCTTTCTTT. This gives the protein CAWSIGVNTEAFF.

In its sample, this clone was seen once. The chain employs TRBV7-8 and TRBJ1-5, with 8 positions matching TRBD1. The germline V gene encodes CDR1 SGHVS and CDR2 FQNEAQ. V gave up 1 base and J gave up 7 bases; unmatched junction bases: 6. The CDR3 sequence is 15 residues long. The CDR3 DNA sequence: TGTGCCAGCAGCTTAGTTACAGGGGGAGGACAGCCCCAGCATTTT. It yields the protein CASSLVTGGGQPQHF.

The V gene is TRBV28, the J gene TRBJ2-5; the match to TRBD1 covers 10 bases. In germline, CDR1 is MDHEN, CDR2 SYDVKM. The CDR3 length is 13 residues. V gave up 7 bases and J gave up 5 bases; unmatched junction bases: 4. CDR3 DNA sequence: TGTGCCAGCACCGACAGGGGGCGCGAGACCCAGTACTTC. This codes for CASTDRGRETQYF.

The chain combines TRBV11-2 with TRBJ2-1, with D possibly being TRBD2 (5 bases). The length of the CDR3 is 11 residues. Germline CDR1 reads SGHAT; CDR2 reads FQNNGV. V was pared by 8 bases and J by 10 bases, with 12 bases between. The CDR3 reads CASDQSGEQFF. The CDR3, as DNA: TGTGCCAGCGATCAAAGCGGAGAGCAGTTCTTC.

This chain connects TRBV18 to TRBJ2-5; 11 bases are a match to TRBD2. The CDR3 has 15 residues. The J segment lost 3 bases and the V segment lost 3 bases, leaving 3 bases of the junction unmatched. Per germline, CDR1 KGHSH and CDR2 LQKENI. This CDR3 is CASSPVAGGEETQYF. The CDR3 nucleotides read TGTGCCAGCTCACCCGTAGCGGGAGGGGAAGAGACCCAGTACTTC.

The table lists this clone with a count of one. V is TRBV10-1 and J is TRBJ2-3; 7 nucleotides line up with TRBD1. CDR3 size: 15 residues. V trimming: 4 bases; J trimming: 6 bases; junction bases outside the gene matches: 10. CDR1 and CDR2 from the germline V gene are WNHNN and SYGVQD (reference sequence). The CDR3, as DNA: TGCGCCAGCAGTGGTTTGAGACAGGGCTACGATACGCAGTATTTT. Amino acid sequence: CASSGLRQGYDTQYF.

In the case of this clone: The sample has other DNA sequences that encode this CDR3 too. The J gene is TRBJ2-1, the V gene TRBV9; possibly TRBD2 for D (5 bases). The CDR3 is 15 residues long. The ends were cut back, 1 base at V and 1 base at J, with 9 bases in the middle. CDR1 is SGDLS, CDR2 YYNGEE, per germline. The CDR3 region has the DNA TGTGCCAGCAGCGTATTTCCGGGGTCCTACAATGAGCAGTTCTTC. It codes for CASSVFPGSYNEQFF.

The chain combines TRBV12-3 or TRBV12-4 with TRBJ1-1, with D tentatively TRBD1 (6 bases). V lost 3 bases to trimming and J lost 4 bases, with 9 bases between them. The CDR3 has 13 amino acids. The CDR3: CASSFQGSTEAFF. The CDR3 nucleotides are TGTGCCAGCAGTTTCCAGGGGTCCACTGAAGCTTTCTTT.

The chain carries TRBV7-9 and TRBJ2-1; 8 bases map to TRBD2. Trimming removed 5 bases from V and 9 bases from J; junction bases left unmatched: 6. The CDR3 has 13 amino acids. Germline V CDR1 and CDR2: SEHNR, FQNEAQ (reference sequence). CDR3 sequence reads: CASSLGRDSEQFF. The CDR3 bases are TGTGCCAGCAGCCTCGGGAGGGATTCTGAGCAGTTCTTC.

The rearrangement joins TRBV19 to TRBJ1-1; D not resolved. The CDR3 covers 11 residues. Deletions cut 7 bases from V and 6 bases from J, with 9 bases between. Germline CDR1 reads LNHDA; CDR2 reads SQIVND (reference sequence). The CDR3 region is CASTGFSEAFF. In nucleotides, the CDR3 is TGTGCCAGTACGGGGTTCTCTGAAGCTTTCTTT.

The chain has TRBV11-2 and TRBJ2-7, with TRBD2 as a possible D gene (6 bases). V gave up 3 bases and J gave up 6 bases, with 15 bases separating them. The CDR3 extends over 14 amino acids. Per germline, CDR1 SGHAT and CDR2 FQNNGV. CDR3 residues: CASSFSGGSSEQYF. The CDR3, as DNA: TGTGCCAGCAGCTTCTCCGGGGGATCATCCGAGCAGTACTTC.

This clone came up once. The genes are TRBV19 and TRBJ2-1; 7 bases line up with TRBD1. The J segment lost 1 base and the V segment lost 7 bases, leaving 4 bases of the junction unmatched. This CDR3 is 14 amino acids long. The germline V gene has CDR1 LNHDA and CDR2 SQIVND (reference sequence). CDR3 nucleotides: TGTGCCAGTAATGACAGGGCTTCCTACAATGAGCAGTTCTTC. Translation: CASNDRASYNEQFF.

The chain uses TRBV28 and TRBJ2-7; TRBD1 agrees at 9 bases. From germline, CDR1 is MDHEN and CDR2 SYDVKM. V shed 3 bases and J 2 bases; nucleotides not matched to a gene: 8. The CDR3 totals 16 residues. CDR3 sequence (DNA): TGTGCCAGCAGTTTGGGGGGTGGGACAGGGACCTACGAGCAGTACTTC. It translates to CASSLGGGTGTYEQYF.

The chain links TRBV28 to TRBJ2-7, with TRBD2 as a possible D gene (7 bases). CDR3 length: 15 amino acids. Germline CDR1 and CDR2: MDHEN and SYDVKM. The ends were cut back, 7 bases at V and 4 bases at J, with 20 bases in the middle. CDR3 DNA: TGTGCCAGCAAGGGAGGGGGGGGCGCGAAATACGAGCAGTACTTC. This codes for CASKGGGGAKYEQYF.

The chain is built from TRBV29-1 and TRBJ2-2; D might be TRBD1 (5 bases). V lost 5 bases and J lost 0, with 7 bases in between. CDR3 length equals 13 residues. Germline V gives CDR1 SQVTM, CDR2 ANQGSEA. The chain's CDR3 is CSVRQTNTGELFF. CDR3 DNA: TGCAGCGTTCGACAGACGAACACCGGGGAGCTGTTTTTT.

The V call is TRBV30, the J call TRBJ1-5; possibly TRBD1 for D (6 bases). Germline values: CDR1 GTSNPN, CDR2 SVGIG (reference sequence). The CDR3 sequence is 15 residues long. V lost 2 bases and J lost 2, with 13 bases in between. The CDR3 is CAWSNRGGGNQPQHF. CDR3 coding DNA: TGTGCCTGGAGTAACCGAGGGGGGGGCAATCAGCCCCAGCATTTT. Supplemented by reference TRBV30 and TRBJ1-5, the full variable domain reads SQTIHQWPATLVQPVGSPLSLECTVEGTSNPNLYWYRQAAGRGLQLLFYSVGIGQISSEVPQNLSASRPQDRQFILSSKKLLLSDSGFYLCAWSNRGGGNQPQHFGDGTRLSIL.

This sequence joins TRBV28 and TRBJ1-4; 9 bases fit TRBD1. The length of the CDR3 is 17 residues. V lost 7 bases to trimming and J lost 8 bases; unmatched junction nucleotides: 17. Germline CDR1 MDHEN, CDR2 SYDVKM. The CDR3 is CASTSGTGLGREEKLFF. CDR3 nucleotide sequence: TGTGCCAGCACTTCCGGGACAGGGCTTGGTAGGGAGGAAAAACTGTTTTTT.

This CDR3 reads CASSVGSQAGELFF. CDR3 nucleotides: TGTGCCAGCAGCGTAGGGTCCCAGGCCGGGGAGCTGTTTTTT. The chain joins TRBV9 to TRBJ2-2; D is ambiguous. This CDR3 region has 14 residues. Trimming took 0 bases from V and 6 from J, leaving 9 bases between them. From germline, CDR1 is SGDLS and CDR2 YYNGEE.

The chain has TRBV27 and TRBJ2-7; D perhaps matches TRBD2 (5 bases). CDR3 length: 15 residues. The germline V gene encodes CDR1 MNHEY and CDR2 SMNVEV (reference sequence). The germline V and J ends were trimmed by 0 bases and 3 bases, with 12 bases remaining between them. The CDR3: CASSLSNGLIYEQYF. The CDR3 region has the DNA TGTGCCAGCAGTTTATCGAATGGACTTATCTACGAGCAGTACTTC.

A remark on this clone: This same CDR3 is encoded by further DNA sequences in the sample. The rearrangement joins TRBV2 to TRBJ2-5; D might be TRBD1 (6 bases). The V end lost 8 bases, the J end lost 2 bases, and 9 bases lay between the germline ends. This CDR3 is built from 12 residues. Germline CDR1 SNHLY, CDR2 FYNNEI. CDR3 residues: CASVGQQETQYF. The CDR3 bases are TGTGCCAGCGTGGGACAACAAGAGACCCAGTACTTC.

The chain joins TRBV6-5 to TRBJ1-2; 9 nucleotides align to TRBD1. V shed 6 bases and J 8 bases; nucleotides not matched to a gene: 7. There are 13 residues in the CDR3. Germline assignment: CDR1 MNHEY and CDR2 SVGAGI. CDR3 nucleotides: TGTGCCAGCAGCGAGGGACAGGGAAACGGCTACACCTTC. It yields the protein CASSEGQGNGYTF.

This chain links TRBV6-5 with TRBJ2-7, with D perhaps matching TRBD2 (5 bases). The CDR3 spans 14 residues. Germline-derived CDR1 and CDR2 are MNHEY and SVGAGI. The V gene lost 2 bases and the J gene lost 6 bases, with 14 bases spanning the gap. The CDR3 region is CASSYHRERGEQYF. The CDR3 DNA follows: TGTGCCAGCAGTTACCATCGGGAACGCGGCGAGCAGTACTTC.

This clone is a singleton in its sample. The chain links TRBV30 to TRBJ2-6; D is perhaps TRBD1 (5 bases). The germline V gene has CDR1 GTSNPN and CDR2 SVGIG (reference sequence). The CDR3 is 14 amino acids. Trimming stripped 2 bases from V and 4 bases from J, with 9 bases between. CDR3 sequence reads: CAWSFGAGANVLTF. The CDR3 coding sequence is TGTGCCTGGAGTTTTGGGGCCGGGGCCAACGTCCTGACTTTC. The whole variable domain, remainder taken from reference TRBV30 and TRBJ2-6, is SQTIHQWPATLVQPVGSPLSLECTVEGTSNPNLYWYRQAAGRGLQLLFYSVGIGQISSEVPQNLSASRPQDRQFILSSKKLLLSDSGFYLCAWSFGAGANVLTFGAGSRLTVL.

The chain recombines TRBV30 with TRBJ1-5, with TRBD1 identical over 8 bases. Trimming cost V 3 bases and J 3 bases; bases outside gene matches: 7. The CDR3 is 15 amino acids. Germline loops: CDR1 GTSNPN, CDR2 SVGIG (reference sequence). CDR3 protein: CAWRLTGANNQPQHF. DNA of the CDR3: TGTGCCTGGAGACTGACAGGGGCCAACAATCAGCCCCAGCATTTT.

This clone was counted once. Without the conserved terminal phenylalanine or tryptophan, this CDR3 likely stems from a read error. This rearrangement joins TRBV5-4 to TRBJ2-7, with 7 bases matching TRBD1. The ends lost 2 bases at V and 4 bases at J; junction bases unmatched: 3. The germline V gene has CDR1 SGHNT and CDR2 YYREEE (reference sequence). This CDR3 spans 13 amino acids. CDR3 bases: TGTGCCAGCAGCTTTCGGGACAGTTACGAGCAGTACCTC. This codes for CASSFRDSYEQYL.

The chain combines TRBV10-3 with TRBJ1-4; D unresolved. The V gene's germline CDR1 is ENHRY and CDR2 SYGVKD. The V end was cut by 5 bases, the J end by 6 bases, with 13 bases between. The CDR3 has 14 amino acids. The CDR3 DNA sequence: TGTGCCATCAGTCGGCAGCGGGGTGATGAAAAACTGTTTTTT. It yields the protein CAISRQRGDEKLFF.

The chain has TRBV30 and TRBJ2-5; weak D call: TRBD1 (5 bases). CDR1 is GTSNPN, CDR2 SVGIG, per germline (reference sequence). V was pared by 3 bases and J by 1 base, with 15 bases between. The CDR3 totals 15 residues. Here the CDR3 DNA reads TGTGCCTGGAGCGCGTACAGGACCACCCAAGAGACCCAGTACTTC. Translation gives CAWSAYRTTQETQYF.